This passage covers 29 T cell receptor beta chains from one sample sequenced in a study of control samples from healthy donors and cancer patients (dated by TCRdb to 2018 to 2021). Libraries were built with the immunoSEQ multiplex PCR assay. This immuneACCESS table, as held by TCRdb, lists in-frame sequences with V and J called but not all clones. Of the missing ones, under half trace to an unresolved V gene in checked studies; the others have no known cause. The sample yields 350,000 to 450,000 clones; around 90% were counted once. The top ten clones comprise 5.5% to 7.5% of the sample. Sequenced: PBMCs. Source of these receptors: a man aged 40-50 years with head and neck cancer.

In nucleotides, the CDR3 is TGTGCCACCGGGACAGTGGGCAATCAGCCCCAGCATTTT. This codes for CATGTVGNQPQHF. The chain couples TRBV12-3 or TRBV12-4 to TRBJ1-5, with 7 bases aligning to TRBD1. The ends lost 10 bases at V and 2 bases at J; junction bases unmatched: 5. The CDR3 is made up of 13 amino acids.

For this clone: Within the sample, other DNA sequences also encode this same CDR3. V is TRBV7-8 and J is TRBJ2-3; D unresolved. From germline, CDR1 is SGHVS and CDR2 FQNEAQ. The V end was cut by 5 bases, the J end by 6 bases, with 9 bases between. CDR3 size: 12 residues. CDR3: CASSPNTDTQYF. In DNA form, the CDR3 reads TGTGCCAGCAGCCCGAACACGGATACGCAGTATTTT.

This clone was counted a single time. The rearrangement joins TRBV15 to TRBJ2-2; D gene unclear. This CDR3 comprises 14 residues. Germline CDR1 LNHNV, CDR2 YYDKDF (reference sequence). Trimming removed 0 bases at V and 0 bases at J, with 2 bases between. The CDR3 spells CATSREANTGELFF. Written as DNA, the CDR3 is TGTGCCACCAGCAGAGAAGCGAACACCGGGGAGCTGTTTTTT.

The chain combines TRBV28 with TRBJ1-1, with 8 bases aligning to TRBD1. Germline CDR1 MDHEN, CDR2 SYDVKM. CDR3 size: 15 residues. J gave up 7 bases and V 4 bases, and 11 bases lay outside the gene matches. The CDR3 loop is CASSSYRGSDVEAFF. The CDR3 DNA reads TGTGCCAGCAGTTCTTACAGGGGGTCGGACGTTGAAGCTTTCTTT.

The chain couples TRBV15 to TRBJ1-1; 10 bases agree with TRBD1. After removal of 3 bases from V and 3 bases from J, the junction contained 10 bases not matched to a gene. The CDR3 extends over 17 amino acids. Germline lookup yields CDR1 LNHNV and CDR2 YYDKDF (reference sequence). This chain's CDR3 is CATSSSIGQGDDTEAFF. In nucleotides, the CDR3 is TGTGCCACCAGCAGCTCCATTGGACAGGGGGATGACACTGAAGCTTTCTTT.

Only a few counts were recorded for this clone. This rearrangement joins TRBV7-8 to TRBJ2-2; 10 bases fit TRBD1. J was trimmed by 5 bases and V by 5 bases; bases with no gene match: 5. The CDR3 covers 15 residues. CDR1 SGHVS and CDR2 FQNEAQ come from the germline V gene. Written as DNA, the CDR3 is TGTGCCAGCAGCCTGGGACAGGGGCGGACCGGGGAGCTGTTTTTT. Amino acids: CASSLGQGRTGELFF.

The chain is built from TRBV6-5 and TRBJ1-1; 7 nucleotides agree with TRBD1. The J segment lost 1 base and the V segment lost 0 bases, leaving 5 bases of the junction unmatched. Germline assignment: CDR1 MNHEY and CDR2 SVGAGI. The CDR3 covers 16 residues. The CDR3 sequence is CASSYSPGQPNTEAFF. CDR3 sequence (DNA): TGTGCCAGCAGTTACTCGCCGGGACAGCCGAACACTGAAGCTTTCTTT.

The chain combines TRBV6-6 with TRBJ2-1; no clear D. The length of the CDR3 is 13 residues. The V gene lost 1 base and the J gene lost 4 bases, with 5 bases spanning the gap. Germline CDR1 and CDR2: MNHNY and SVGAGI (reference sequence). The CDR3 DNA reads TGTGCCAGCAGTTACTACACATACAATGAGCAGTTCTTC. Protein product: CASSYYTYNEQFF.

CDR3 DNA: TGTGCCAGCAGCCATTTAAGGGCCACTTTGGAGGACATTCAGTACTTC. Encoded protein: CASSHLRATLEDIQYF. The chain has TRBV7-9 and TRBJ2-4; the D gene is possibly TRBD2 (5 bases). CDR1 is SEHNR, CDR2 FQNEAQ, per germline (reference sequence). Trimming took off 5 bases at V and 8 bases at J, with 22 bases between the two ends. This CDR3 region has 16 residues.

This CDR3 is CASSQLLENTEAFF. Here the CDR3 DNA reads TGTGCCAGCAGCCAACTTTTGGAGAACACTGAAGCTTTCTTT. The rearrangement links TRBV3-1 (or the pseudogene TRBV3-2) to TRBJ1-1, with D hard to call. CDR1 and CDR2 from the germline V gene are LGHDT and YNNKEL (reference sequence). CDR3 size: 14 residues. Trimming shortened V by 2 bases and J by 1 base, and 8 bases separated the two germline ends.

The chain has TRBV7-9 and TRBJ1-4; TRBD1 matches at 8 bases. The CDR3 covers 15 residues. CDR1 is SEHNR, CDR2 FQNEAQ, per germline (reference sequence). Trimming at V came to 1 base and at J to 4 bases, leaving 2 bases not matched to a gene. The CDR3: CASSLGDRSNEKLFF. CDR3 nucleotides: TGTGCCAGCAGCTTAGGGGACAGGAGTAATGAAAAACTGTTTTTT.

The CDR3 protein is CASSESAARTNYGYTF. The CDR3 nucleotides read TGTGCCAGCAGTGAATCCGCGGCTCGCACTAACTATGGCTACACCTTC. The chain uses TRBV2 and TRBJ1-2; D gene uncertain. This CDR3 is built from 16 residues. Trimming took 2 bases from V and 0 from J, leaving 13 bases between them. Germline assignment: CDR1 SNHLY and CDR2 FYNNEI.

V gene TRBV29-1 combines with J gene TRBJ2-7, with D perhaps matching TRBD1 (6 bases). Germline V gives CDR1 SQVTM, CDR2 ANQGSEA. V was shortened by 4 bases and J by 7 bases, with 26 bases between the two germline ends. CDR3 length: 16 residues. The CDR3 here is CSVGAGVWTPLGEQYF. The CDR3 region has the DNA TGCAGCGTTGGGGCAGGGGTTTGGACCCCATTGGGGGAGCAGTACTTC.

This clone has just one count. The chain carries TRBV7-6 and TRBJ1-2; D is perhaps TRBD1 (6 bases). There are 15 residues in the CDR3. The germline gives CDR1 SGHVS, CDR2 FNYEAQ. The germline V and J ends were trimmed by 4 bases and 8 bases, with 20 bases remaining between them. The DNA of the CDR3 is TGTGCCAGCAGCTCCCAAGCGGGGGGCGCGGGAGGCTACACCTTC. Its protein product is CASSSQAGGAGGYTF.

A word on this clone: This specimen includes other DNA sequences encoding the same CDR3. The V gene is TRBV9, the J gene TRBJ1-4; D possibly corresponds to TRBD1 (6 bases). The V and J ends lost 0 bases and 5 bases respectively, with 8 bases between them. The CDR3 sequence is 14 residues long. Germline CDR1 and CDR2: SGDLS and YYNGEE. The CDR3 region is CASSVGQGNEKLFF. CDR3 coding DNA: TGTGCCAGCAGCGTAGGCCAGGGGAATGAAAAACTGTTTTTT.

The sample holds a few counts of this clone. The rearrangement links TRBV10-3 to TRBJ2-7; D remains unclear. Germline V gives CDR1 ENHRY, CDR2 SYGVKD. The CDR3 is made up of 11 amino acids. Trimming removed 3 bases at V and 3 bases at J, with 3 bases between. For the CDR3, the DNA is TGTGCCATCAGTGACAGCTACGAGCAGTACTTC. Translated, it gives CAISDSYEQYF.

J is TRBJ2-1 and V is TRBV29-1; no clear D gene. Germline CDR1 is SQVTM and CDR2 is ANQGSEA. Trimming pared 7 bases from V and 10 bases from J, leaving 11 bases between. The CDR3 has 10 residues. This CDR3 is CSAPNREQFF. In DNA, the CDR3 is TGCAGCGCTCCAAACCGGGAGCAGTTCTTC.

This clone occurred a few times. CDR3 DNA: TGTGCCAGCAGCTTAGGAAGGGGCCCCATTTCACCCCTCCACTTT. Residues: CASSLGRGPISPLHF. This chain links TRBV7-9 with TRBJ1-6; TRBD1 is a possible D gene (5 bases). Trimming removed 1 base at V and 9 bases at J, with 13 bases between. Germline CDR1 SEHNR, CDR2 FQNEAQ (reference sequence). The CDR3 is 15 residues long.

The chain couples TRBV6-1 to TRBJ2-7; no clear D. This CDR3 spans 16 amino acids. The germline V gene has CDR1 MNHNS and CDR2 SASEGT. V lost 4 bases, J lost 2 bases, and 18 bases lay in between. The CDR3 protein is CASSVLGFDWAYEQYF. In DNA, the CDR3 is TGTGCCAGCAGTGTCTTGGGATTCGATTGGGCCTACGAGCAGTACTTC.

CDR3 sequence reads: CASKARGDEQFF. The CDR3 DNA sequence: TGCGCCAGCAAGGCGAGGGGGGATGAGCAGTTCTTC. The V gene is TRBV5-1, the J gene TRBJ2-1, with D tentatively TRBD1 or TRBD2 (6 bases each). The CDR3 is 12 amino acids. The ends were cut back, 6 bases at V and 8 bases at J, with 12 bases in the middle. Germline-derived CDR1 and CDR2 are SGHRS and YFSETQ.

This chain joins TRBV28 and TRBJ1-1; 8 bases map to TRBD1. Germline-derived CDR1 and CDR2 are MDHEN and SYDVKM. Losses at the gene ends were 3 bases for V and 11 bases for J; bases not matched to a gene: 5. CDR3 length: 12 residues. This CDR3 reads CASSFPTGEAFF. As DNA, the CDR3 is TGTGCCAGCAGTTTCCCGACAGGGGAGGCTTTCTTT.

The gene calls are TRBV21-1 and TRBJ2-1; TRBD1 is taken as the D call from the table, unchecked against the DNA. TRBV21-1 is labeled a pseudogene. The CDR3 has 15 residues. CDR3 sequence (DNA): TGTGCCAGCAGCAAAAGGGACAGGGGGGACAATGAGCAGTTCTTC. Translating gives CASSKRDRGDNEQFF.

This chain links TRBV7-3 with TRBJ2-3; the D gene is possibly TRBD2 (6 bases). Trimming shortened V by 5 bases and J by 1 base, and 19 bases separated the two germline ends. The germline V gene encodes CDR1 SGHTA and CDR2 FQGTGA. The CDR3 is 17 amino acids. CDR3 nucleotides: TGTGCCAGCAGCCCCGACGGCGGAGGGGCTCGCACAGATACGCAGTATTTT. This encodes CASSPDGGGARTDTQYF.

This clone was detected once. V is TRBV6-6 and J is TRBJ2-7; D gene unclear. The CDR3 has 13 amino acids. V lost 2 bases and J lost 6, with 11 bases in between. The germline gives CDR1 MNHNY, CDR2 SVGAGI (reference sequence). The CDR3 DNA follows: TGTGCCAGCAGTTACCCCATCCCGCTCGAGCAGTACTTC. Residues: CASSYPIPLEQYF.

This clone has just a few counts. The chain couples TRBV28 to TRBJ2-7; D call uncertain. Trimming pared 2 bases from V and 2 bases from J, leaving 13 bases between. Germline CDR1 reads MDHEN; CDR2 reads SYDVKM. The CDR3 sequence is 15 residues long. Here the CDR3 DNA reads TGTGCCAGCAGTTTAGAGTCGGTCCCCGCCTACGAGCAGTACTTC. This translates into CASSLESVPAYEQYF.

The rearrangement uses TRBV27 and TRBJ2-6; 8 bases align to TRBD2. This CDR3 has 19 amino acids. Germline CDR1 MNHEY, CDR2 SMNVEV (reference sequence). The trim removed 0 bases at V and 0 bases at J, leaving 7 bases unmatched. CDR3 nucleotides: TGTGCCAGCAGTTTATCTCCGGGGGGGCCTCCCTCTGGGGCCAACGTCCTGACTTTC. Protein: CASSLSPGGPPSGANVLTF.

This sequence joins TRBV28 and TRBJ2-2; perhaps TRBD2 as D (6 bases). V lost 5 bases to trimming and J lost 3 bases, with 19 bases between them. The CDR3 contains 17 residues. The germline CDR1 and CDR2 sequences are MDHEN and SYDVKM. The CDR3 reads CASSAPLGGLYTGELFF. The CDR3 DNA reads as TGTGCCAGCAGTGCCCCCCTTGGAGGGTTGTACACCGGGGAGCTGTTTTTT.

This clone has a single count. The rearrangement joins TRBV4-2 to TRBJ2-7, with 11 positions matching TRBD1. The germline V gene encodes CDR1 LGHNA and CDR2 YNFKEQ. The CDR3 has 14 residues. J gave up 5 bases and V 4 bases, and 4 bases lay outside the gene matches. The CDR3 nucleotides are TGTGCCAGCAGCCTCCGGGACAGGGGGAACGAGCAGTACTTC. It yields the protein CASSLRDRGNEQYF.

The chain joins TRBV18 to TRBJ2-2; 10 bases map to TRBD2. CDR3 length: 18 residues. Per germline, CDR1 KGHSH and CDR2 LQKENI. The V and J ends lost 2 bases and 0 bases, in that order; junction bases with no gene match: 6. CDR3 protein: CASSPVVLAGANTGELFF. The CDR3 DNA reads TGTGCCAGCTCACCAGTCGTTCTAGCGGGGGCGAACACCGGGGAGCTGTTTTTT.